Each of the 20 T cell receptor beta chains below was sequenced from the same sample in a study of T cell responses to AZD1222 COVID-19 vaccine. Only in-frame clones appear in the TCRdb table, and some are missing; sequencing was by immunoSEQ multiplex PCR. The sample carries over 85,000 clones, 90% to 95% recorded once. The sequencing used peripheral blood, collected on day 0 of AZD1222 vaccination. The receptors come from an adult in good health.

This rearrangement joins TRBV5-1 to TRBJ2-5; 8 bases line up with TRBD1. Germline V CDR1 and CDR2: SGHRS, YFSETQ. The length of the CDR3 is 14 residues. V lost 4 bases, J lost 4 bases, and 6 bases stayed unmatched. The DNA for the CDR3 is TGCGCCAGCAGCCTCCCGACAGGGGCAGAGACCCAGTACTTC. Its translation: CASSLPTGAETQYF.

The gene calls are TRBV7-6 and TRBJ2-2, with D tentatively TRBD1 (6 bases). CDR3 length: 14 amino acids. CDR1 is SGHVS, CDR2 FNYEAQ, per germline. V dropped 6 bases and J dropped 2 bases, with 10 bases sitting between them. CDR3 coding DNA: TGTGCCAGCAGGGGGGCGGTTAACACCGGGGAGCTGTTTTTT. Encoded protein: CASRGAVNTGELFF.

This clone has just a few counts. The V call is TRBV13, the J call TRBJ1-1; TRBD1 matches 10 bases. CDR1 PRHDT and CDR2 FYEKMQ come from the germline V gene (reference sequence). The CDR3 totals 18 residues. J lost 2 bases, V lost 5 bases, and 14 bases had no gene match. The DNA for the CDR3 is TGTGCCAGCAGCCCCAGTCCCGGGACAGGGGTCCTAAACACTGAAGCTTTCTTT. Translation gives CASSPSPGTGVLNTEAFF.

By its share, this clone is medium-sized. The gene calls are TRBV5-6 and TRBJ2-7, with D perhaps matching TRBD2 (6 bases). The CDR3 runs to 14 residues. V lost 5 bases, J lost 3 bases, and 15 bases lay in between. CDR1 SGHDT and CDR2 YYEEEE come from the germline V gene. CDR3 amino acids: CASSPGEVIYEQYF. For the CDR3, the DNA is TGTGCCAGCAGTCCCGGGGAGGTGATCTACGAGCAGTACTTC.

This sequence joins TRBV5-4 and TRBJ2-3; 12 bases agree with TRBD2. The V gene's germline CDR1 is SGHNT and CDR2 YYREEE (reference sequence). There are 16 residues in the CDR3. The junction had 7 bases not matched to a gene; V was cut back by 4 bases and J by 4 bases. CDR3 DNA sequence: TGTGCCAGCAGCCACACGGGACTAGCGGGTGCAGATACGCAGTATTTT. This codes for CASSHTGLAGADTQYF. Full variable domain (missing parts from reference TRBV5-4 and TRBJ2-3): ETGVTQSPTHLIKTRGQQVTLRCSSQSGHNTVSWYQQALGQGPQFIFQYYREEENGRGNFPPRFSGLQFPNYSSELNVNALELDDSALYLCASSHTGLAGADTQYFGPGTRLTVL.

In this sample, this clone turned up once. V gene TRBV24-1 combines with J gene TRBJ2-5, with D possibly being TRBD1 or TRBD2 (5 bases each). The germline V gene has CDR1 KGHDR and CDR2 SFDVKD. Trimming took 2 bases from V and 0 from J, leaving 6 bases between them. The CDR3 extends over 14 amino acids. CDR3 amino acids: CATSDWGNQETQYF. CDR3 coding DNA: TGTGCCACCAGTGATTGGGGGAACCAAGAGACCCAGTACTTC.

The gene calls are TRBV12-3 or TRBV12-4 and TRBJ1-5; no clear D. V lost 4 bases to trimming and J lost 4 bases, with 8 bases between them. The CDR3 extends over 13 amino acids. The DNA of the CDR3 is TGTGCCAGCAGTTACAGCGAGAATCAGCCCCAGCATTTT. Translation gives CASSYSENQPQHF.

The chain has TRBV20-1 and TRBJ2-1; D is undetermined. Germline CDR1 is DFQATT and CDR2 is SNEGSKA (reference sequence). This CDR3 spans 10 amino acids. The CDR3 nucleotides read TGCAGCGCCAGCGCGGATGAGCAGTTCTTC. Protein: CSASADEQFF.

This chain joins TRBV3-1 (or the pseudogene TRBV3-2) and TRBJ2-1; maybe TRBD2 (7 bases). The V and J ends lost 4 bases and 8 bases respectively, with 21 bases between them. In germline, CDR1 is LGHDT, CDR2 YNNKEL (reference sequence). The CDR3 loop spans 16 amino acids. CDR3 in DNA: TGTGCCAGCAGCCCCCCCGGTGGGGGCCGGGGGGATGAGCAGTTCTTC. It specifies CASSPPGGGRGDEQFF.

The chain joins TRBV12-3 or TRBV12-4 to TRBJ2-1, with a possible D match to TRBD1 (5 bases). CDR3 size: 13 residues. The V and J ends lost 2 bases and 10 bases respectively, with 12 bases between them. CDR3 nucleotides: TGTGCCAGCAGTTTAAGGGGTGGATGGGAGCAGTTCTTC. Amino acids: CASSLRGGWEQFF.

As DNA, the CDR3 is TGTGCCAGCACGGAACAGGGGAGAAATCAGCCCCAGCATTTT. This encodes CASTEQGRNQPQHF. This chain joins TRBV6-5 and TRBJ1-5; 7 bases are a match to TRBD1. Germline loops: CDR1 MNHEY, CDR2 SVGAGI. V gave up 7 bases and J gave up 4 bases; unmatched junction bases: 7. The CDR3 consists of 14 residues.

This rearrangement joins TRBV30 to TRBJ1-5, with 9 bases aligning to TRBD1. Germline V gene lookup returns CDR1 GTSNPN and CDR2 SVGIG (reference sequence). V was clipped by 2 bases and J by 7 bases; unmatched bases: 6. The CDR3 is made up of 14 amino acids. The CDR3 sequence: CAWSFGTGSQPQHF. The CDR3 DNA reads as TGTGCCTGGAGTTTTGGGACAGGGAGCCAGCCCCAGCATTTT.

V usage is TRBV19 and J usage is TRBJ2-1; D remains ambiguous. The CDR3 spans 15 residues. Germline V gene sequence: CDR1 LNHDA, CDR2 SQIVND (reference sequence). V was cut by 7 bases and J by 3 bases, with 16 bases left in between. CDR3 region: CASTNTRSFYNEQFF. The DNA of the CDR3 is TGTGCCAGTACCAATACGAGGAGCTTCTACAATGAGCAGTTCTTC.

This chain links TRBV19 with TRBJ1-5; TRBD1 might be the D (6 bases). Germline loops: CDR1 LNHDA, CDR2 SQIVND (reference sequence). This CDR3 is 15 amino acids long. V was clipped by 3 bases and J by 0 bases, with 9 bases between them. CDR3 residues: CASSITTGSNQPQHF. The CDR3 DNA follows: TGTGCCAGTAGTATCACGACAGGTAGCAATCAGCCCCAGCATTTT.

The V and J genes are TRBV6-2 or TRBV6-3 and TRBJ1-4; D may be TRBD1 (5 bases). The CDR3 is 15 residues long. CDR1 MNHEY and CDR2 SVGEGT come from the germline V gene. With 3 bases removed from V and 7 bases from J, the gap between germline ends came to 15 bases. The CDR3, as DNA: TGTGCCAGCAGTTATAACAGGTTTGGCGGTGAAAAACTGTTTTTT. Translated: CASSYNRFGGEKLFF.

This rearrangement joins TRBV19 to TRBJ2-3; D may be TRBD1 (5 bases). CDR1 and CDR2 from the germline V gene are LNHDA and SQIVND (reference sequence). V was pared by 3 bases and J by 6 bases, with 19 bases between. This CDR3 contains 16 residues. The CDR3 reads CASSMGRSHERDTQYF. The DNA for the CDR3 is TGTGCCAGTAGTATGGGGCGGAGTCACGAACGGGATACGCAGTATTTT.

This clone was observed once. V gene TRBV9 combines with J gene TRBJ1-3; TRBD1 is a possible D gene (5 bases). V was pared by 0 bases and J by 2 bases, with 6 bases between. The CDR3 has 14 residues. Germline V gene sequence: CDR1 SGDLS, CDR2 YYNGEE. The CDR3 is CASSVVGAGNTIYF. The CDR3 DNA reads TGTGCCAGCAGCGTAGTGGGGGCTGGAAACACCATATATTTT.

This clone has ten or more counts. This chain links TRBV6-4 with TRBJ1-5; D possibly corresponds to TRBD1 (6 bases). CDR1 is MRHNA and CDR2 is SNTAGT in the germline V gene. The CDR3 is 15 residues long. V gave up 3 bases and J gave up 4 bases, with 13 bases separating them. The CDR3 nucleotides are TGTGCCAGCAGTGAAGGGGGGCAGGAAAATCAGCCCCAGCATTTT. Residues: CASSEGGQENQPQHF.

The J gene is TRBJ2-7, the V gene TRBV7-3; D perhaps matches TRBD2 (6 bases). This CDR3 has 14 residues. The V gene lost 3 bases and the J gene lost 5 bases, with 14 bases spanning the gap. Germline V gene data show CDR1 as SGHTA and CDR2 as FQGTGA. In DNA, the CDR3 is TGTGCCAGCAGCTTGATCCGGGAGTCCCACGAGCAGTACTTC. This codes for CASSLIRESHEQYF.

The chain recombines TRBV28 with TRBJ1-5; D gene ambiguous. Germline CDR1 is MDHEN and CDR2 is SYDVKM. This CDR3 has 18 amino acids. V dropped 3 bases and J dropped 0 bases, with 18 bases sitting between them. For the CDR3, the DNA is TGTGCCAGCAGTTTGGGCGGGCGAGGTGGTATTAGCAATCAGCCCCAGCATTTT. Encoded protein: CASSLGGRGGISNQPQHF.